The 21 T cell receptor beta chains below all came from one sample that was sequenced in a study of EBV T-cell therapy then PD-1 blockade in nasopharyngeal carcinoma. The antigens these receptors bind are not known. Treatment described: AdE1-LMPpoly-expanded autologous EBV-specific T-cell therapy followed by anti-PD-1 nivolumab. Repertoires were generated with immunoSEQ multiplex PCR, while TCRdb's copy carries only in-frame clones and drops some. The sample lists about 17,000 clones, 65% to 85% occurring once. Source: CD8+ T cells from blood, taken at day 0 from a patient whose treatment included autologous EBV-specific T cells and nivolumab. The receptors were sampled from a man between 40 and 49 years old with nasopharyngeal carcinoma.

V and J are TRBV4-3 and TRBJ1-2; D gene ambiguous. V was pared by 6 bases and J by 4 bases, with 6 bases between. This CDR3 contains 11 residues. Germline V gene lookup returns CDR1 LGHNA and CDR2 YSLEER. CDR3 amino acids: CASSGGYGYTF. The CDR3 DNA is TGCGCCAGCAGTGGCGGCTATGGCTACACCTTC.

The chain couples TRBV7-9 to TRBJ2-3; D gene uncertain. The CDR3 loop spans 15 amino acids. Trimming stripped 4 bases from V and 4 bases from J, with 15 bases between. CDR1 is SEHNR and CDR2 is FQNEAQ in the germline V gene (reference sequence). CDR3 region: CASSSTLRQADTQYF. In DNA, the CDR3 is TGTGCCAGCAGCTCGACCCTTCGTCAGGCAGATACGCAGTATTTT. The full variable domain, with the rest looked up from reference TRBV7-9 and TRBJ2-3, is DTGVSQNPRHKITKRGQNVTFRCDPISEHNRLYWYRQTLGQGPEFLTYFQNEAQLEKSRLLSDRFSAERPKGSFSTLEIQRTEQGDSAMYLCASSSTLRQADTQYFGPGTRLTVL.

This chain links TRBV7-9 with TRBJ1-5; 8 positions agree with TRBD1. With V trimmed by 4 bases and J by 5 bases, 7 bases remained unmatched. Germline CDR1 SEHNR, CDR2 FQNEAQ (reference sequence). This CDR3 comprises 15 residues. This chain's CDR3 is CASSSTDRVDQPQHF. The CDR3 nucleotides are TGTGCCAGCAGCTCTACGGACAGGGTGGATCAGCCCCAGCATTTT.

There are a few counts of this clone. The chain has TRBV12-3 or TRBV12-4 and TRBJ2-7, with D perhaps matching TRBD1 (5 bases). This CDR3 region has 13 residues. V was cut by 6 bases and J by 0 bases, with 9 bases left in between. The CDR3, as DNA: TGTGCCAGCAGCGACAGCCCCTCCTACGAGCAGTACTTC. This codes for CASSDSPSYEQYF.

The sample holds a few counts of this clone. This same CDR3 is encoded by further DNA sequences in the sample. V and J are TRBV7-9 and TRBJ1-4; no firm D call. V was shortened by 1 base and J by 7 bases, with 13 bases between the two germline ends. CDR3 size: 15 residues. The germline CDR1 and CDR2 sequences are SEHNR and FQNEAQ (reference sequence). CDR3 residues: CASSLGAVIGEKLFF. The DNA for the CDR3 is TGTGCCAGCAGCTTAGGGGCGGTAATAGGTGAAAAACTGTTTTTT.

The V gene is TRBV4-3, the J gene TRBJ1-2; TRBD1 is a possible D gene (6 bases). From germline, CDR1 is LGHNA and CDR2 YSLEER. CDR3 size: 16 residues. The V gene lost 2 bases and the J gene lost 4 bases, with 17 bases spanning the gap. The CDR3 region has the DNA TGCGCCAGCAGCCAATCCCGGATGGACAGAAGCTATGGCTACACCTTC. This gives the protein CASSQSRMDRSYGYTF.

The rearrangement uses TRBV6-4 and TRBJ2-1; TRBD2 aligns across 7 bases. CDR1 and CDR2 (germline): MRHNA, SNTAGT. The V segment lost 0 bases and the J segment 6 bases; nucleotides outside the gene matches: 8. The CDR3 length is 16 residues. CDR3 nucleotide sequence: TGTGCCAGCAGTGACTCCCGGGACGGCGGGGGCAATGAGCAGTTCTTC. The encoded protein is CASSDSRDGGGNEQFF.

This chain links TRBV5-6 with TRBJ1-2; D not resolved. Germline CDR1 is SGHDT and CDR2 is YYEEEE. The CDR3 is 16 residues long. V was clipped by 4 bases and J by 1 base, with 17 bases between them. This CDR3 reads CASSPIPVSYNYGYTF. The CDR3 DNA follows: TGTGCCAGCAGCCCAATACCAGTATCATATAACTATGGCTACACCTTC. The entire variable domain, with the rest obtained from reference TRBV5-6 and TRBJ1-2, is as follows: DAGVTQSPTHLIKTRGQQVTLRCSPKSGHDTVSWYQQALGQGPQFIFQYYEEEERQRGNFPDRFSGHQFPNYSSELNVNALLLGDSALYLCASSPIPVSYNYGYTFGSGTRLTVV.

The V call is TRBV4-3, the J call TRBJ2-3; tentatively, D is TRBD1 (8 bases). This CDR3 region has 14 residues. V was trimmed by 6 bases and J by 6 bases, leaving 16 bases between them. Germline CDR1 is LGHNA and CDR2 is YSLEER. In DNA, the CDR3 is TGCGCCAGCAGTCAACAGGGGGGGGCCGATACGCAGTATTTT. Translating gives CASSQQGGADTQYF.

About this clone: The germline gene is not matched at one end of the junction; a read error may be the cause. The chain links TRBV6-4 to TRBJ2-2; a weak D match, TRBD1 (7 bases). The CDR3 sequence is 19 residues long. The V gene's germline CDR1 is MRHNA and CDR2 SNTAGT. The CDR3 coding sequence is TGTGCCAGCAGTGACTCGAGGCAGGGGGGAATGCAGGTTCCCCGGGGAGCTGTTTTT. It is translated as CASSDSRQGGMQVPRGAVF.

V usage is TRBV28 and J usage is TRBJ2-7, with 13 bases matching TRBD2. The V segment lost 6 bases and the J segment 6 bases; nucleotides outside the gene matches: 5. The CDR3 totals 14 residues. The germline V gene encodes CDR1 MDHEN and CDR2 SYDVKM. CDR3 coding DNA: TGTGCCAGCAGCCCGGGACTAGCGGGGCGCGAGCAGTACTTC. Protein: CASSPGLAGREQYF.

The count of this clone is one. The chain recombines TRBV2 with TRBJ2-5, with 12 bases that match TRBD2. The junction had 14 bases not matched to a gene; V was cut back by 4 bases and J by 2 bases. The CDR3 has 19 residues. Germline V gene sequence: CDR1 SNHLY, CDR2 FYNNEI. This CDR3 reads CASSGLTSSGGAPQETQYF. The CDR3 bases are TGTGCCAGCAGTGGGCTGACCTCTAGCGGGGGGGCCCCACAAGAGACCCAGTACTTC.

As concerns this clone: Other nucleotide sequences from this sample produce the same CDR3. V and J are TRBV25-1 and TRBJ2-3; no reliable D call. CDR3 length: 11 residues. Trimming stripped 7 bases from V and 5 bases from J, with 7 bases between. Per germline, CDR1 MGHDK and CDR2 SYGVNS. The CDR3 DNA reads TGTGCCAGCACCTGGGGAGATACGCAGTATTTT. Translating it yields CASTWGDTQYF.

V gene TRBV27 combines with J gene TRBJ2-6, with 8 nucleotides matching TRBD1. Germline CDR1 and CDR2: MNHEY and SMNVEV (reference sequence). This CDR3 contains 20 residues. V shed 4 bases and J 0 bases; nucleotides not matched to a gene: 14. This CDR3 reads CASSSPRLGQVYSGANVLTF. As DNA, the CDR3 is TGTGCCAGCAGTTCCCCCCGTTTGGGACAGGTGTACTCTGGGGCCAACGTCCTGACTTTC.

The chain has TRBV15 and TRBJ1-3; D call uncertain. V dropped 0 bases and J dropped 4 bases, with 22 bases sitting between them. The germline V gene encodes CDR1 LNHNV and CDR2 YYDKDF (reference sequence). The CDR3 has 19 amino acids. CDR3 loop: CATSRERTEEMTYGNTIYF. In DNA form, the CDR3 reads TGTGCCACCAGCAGAGAAAGGACTGAGGAAATGACCTACGGAAACACCATATATTTT.

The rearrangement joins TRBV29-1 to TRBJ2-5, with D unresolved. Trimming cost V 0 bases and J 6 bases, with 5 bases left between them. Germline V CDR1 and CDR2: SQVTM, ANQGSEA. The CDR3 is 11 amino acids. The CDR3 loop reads CSVEEVQTQYF. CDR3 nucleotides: TGCAGCGTTGAAGAAGTCCAGACCCAGTACTTC. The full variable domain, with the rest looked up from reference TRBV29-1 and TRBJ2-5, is SAVISQKPSRDICQRGTSLTIQCQVDSQVTMMFWYRQQPGQSLTLIATANQGSEATYESGFVIDKFPISRPNLTFSTLTVSNMSPEDSSIYLCSVEEVQTQYFGPGTRLLVL.

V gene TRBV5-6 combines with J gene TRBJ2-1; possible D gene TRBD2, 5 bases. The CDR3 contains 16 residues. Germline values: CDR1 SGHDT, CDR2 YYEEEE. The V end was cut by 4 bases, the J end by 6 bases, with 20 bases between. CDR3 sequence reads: CASSTVTSGWGNEQFF. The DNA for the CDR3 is TGTGCCAGCAGCACCGTAACTAGTGGATGGGGCAATGAGCAGTTCTTC.

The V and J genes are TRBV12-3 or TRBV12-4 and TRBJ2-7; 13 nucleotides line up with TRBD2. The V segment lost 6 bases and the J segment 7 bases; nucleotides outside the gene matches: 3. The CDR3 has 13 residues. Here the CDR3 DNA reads TGTGCCAGCAGGACTAGCGGGGGGCTTGAGCAGTACTTC. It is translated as CASRTSGGLEQYF.

DNA of the CDR3: TGTGCCAGCAGCCAAGAAGCGAGGGGGGAAGCTGGAAACACCATATATTTT. This sequence encodes CASSQEARGEAGNTIYF. The V and J genes are TRBV3-1 (or the pseudogene TRBV3-2) and TRBJ1-3, with D possibly TRBD1 on 6 matching bases. The CDR3 consists of 17 residues. The germline gives CDR1 LGHDT, CDR2 YNNKEL (reference sequence). The V end lost 0 bases, the J end lost 2 bases, and 14 bases lay between the germline ends.

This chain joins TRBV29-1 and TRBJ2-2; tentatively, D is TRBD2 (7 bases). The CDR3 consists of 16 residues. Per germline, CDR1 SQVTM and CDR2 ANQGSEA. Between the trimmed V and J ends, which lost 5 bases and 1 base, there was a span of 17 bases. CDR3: CSVTPRGARNTGELFF. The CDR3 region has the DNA TGCAGCGTTACTCCCCGGGGGGCTAGGAACACCGGGGAGCTGTTTTTT.

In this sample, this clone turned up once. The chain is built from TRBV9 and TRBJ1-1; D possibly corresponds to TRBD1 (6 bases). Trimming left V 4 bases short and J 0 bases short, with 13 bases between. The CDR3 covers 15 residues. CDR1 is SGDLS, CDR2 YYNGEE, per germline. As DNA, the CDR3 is TGTGCCAGCAGCCTGACGGGACACCTGAACACTGAAGCTTTCTTT. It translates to CASSLTGHLNTEAFF.